This entry lists 9 T cell receptor beta chains sequenced from one sample in a study of naive and memory T cell subsets. Both TRBC1 and TRBC2 were covered by a beta constant-region primer of two equimolar oligonucleotides. Using its own MiXCR run on the UMI-ligation and nested PCR reads, TCRdb lists one record per CDR3 protein. Of 120,000 to 150,000 distinct CDR3 sequences listed, approximately 15% were seen once; the top ten hold about 0.14%. The sequencing input was naive CD4+ T cells from blood. The source is a human donor in good health.

The chain couples TRBV7-2 to TRBJ2-7, with 9 positions matching TRBD2. The CDR3 length is 16 residues. Germline V gives CDR1 SGHTA, CDR2 FQGNSA. V dropped 5 bases and J dropped 4; count of bases not matched to a gene: 12. The CDR3 is CASSQTVGLAGYEQYF. The CDR3 DNA follows: TGTGCCAGCAGCCAAACGGTTGGGCTAGCGGGATACGAGCAGTACTTC.

There are a few counts of this clonotype. The CDR3 coding sequence is TGTGCCAGTAGTAAGACGACAGGGACGCCTCAAGAGACCCAGTACTTC. Its protein is CASSKTTGTPQETQYF. V gene TRBV19 combines with J gene TRBJ2-5; 7 nucleotides agree with TRBD1. V lost 4 bases, J lost 2 bases, and 10 bases stayed unmatched. The CDR3 is made up of 16 amino acids. Germline CDR1 and CDR2: LNHDA and SQIVND (reference sequence).

The chain employs TRBV7-2 and TRBJ2-1; 9 bases are a match to TRBD2. The CDR3 runs 17 residues. Germline V gene lookup returns CDR1 SGHTA and CDR2 FQGNSA. J lost 2 bases, V lost 0 bases, and 5 bases had no gene match. The CDR3 here is CASSLARAGGPYNEQFF. CDR3 in DNA: TGTGCCAGCAGCTTAGCGAGGGCGGGAGGGCCCTACAATGAGCAGTTCTTC.

The chain is built from TRBV28 and TRBJ2-2; TRBD1 agrees at 7 bases. V gave up 5 bases and J gave up 7 bases; unmatched junction bases: 7. The CDR3 is made up of 14 amino acids. The germline V gene has CDR1 MDHEN and CDR2 SYDVKM. The CDR3 region has the DNA TGTGCCAGCAGTGCATACCGGGACAGCGGGGAGCTGTTTTTT. It codes for CASSAYRDSGELFF. The whole variable domain, remainder taken from reference TRBV28 and TRBJ2-2, is DVKVTQSSRYLVKRTGEKVFLECVQDMDHENMFWYRQDPGLGLRLIYFSYDVKMKEKGDIPEGYSVSREKKERFSLILESASTNQTSMYLCASSAYRDSGELFFGEGSRLTVL.

This chain uses TRBV2 with TRBJ2-5; 10 bases match TRBD2. V was clipped by 7 bases and J by 5 bases; unmatched bases: 4. This CDR3 is built from 13 residues. From germline, CDR1 is SNHLY and CDR2 FYNNEI. This chain's CDR3 is CASKREGLETQYF. The DNA for the CDR3 is TGTGCCAGCAAGCGGGAGGGATTGGAGACCCAGTACTTC.

In this sample, this clonotype turned up a few times. V is TRBV7-2 and J is TRBJ1-2; D possibly corresponds to TRBD1 (6 bases). The CDR3 has 13 residues. Trimming pared 0 bases from V and 6 bases from J, leaving 8 bases between. Per the germline V gene, CDR1 is SGHTA and CDR2 is FQGNSA. The CDR3 sequence is CASSLAQGNGYTF. CDR3 bases: TGTGCCAGCAGCTTAGCACAGGGAAATGGCTACACCTTC.

The rearrangement joins TRBV6-1 to TRBJ1-2; D might be TRBD1 (5 bases). The CDR3 runs to 16 residues. V gave up 2 bases and J gave up 0 bases, with 13 bases separating them. Germline V lookup: CDR1 MNHNS, CDR2 SASEGT. CDR3 amino acids: CASSENRDWTNYGYTF. DNA for the CDR3: TGTGCCAGCAGTGAAAACCGGGACTGGACTAACTATGGCTACACCTTC.

The chain couples TRBV7-2 to TRBJ2-3; 12 bases fit TRBD2. The CDR3 has 18 amino acids. The germline gives CDR1 SGHTA, CDR2 FQGNSA. V shed 7 bases and J 5 bases; nucleotides not matched to a gene: 16. For the CDR3, the DNA is TGTGCCAGCACCCGGAGCCTAGCGGGAGGGCAAGCTAGAGATACGCAGTATTTT. Its translation: CASTRSLAGGQARDTQYF.

This clonotype was counted between two and nine times. CDR3 sequence: CASSGSGRREQFF. CDR3 sequence (DNA): TGTGCCAGCAGTGGGTCGGGAAGACGGGAGCAGTTCTTC. This chain connects TRBV2 to TRBJ2-1, with a weak D call TRBD2 (5 bases). Trimming removed 4 bases from V and 10 bases from J, with 14 bases in between. Germline-derived CDR1 and CDR2 are SNHLY and FYNNEI. The CDR3 contains 13 residues.